Listed below are T cell receptor beta chains from one sample, sequenced in a study of T cells after yellow fever vaccination. Via MiXCR, TCRdb re-called the 5' RACE reads, giving one row per CDR3 protein. The top ten clones hold 3.2% of a sample with about 340,000 distinct CDR3 sequences, 12% of them seen once. The sequencing used CD4+ T cells sorted from PBMCs, collected 15 days after the yellow fever booster vaccination. The source of these receptors is a man in his late teens or twenties who received the YFV17D yellow fever vaccine. Each CDR3 is given with its conserved first and last residue. The D gene is left open where the match is weak. Not all rows give a size; the values are once, few, many and, for expanded clones, a class.

TRBV20-1	few	TRBJ2-1	-	TGCAGTGCTCATGGACATAGCTCCTACAATGAGCAGTTCTTC	CSAHGHSSYNEQFF
TRBV4-3	few	TRBJ2-1	TRBD2	TGCGCCAGCAGCCAAGACTTCCTAGCGGTCTTTTACAATGAGCAGTTCTTC	CASSQDFLAVFYNEQFF
TRBV5-6	few	TRBJ2-7	-	TGTGCCAGCAGCCAGGGACCGTCCTACGAGCAGTACTTC	CASSQGPSYEQYF
TRBV3-1	many	TRBJ2-4	-	TGTGCCAGCAGCCAAGGGGCCTGGGCAAACATTCAGTACTTC	CASSQGAWANIQYF
TRBV4-3	few	TRBJ1-5	-	TGCGCCAGCAGCCAAGAATTATCGGGGTTTCAGCCCCAGCATTTT	CASSQELSGFQPQHF
TRBV4-3	few	TRBJ2-5	TRBD2	TGCGCCAGCAGCCAAGATCCGGCGGGGGGGCTTGGGACCCAGTACTTC	CASSQDPAGGLGTQYF
TRBV20-1	-	TRBJ2-5	-	TGCAGTGCTAGACCGGACAAAAAAGAGACCCAGTACTTC	CSARPDKKETQYF
TRBV28	few	TRBJ2-2	-	TGTGCCAGCAGCTCCAGGGCGGGGAACACCGGGGAGCTGTTTTTT	CASSSRAGNTGELFF
TRBV9	many	TRBJ2-7	TRBD1	TGTGCCAGCAGCGTAGGGACAGGCGATATCTACGAGCAGTACTTC	CASSVGTGDIYEQYF
TRBV28	few	TRBJ2-6	-	TGTGCCAGCAGCCCCGCCGTGGCAGGAGGGGCCAACGTCCTGACTTTC	CASSPAVAGGANVLTF
TRBV7-9	-	TRBJ1-2	-	TGTGCCAGCAGCTTATTTGCCGGGGCTGGCTACACCTTC	CASSLFAGAGYTF
TRBV10-3	few	TRBJ1-5	-	TGTGCCATCAGTGACAGGGCCCTCGGGGGCAATCAGCCCCAGCATTTT	CAISDRALGGNQPQHF
TRBV20-1	many	TRBJ2-3	-	TGCAGTGCTTACAGGGTGGGTTCCACAGATACGCAGTATTTT	CSAYRVGSTDTQYF
TRBV27	many	TRBJ1-5	TRBD1	TGTGCCAGCAAACCAAGCGCCGGACAGGGTTTTTCCGGGTGGCAGCCCCAGCATTTT	CASKPSAGQGFSGWQPQHF
TRBV10-1	-	TRBJ2-3	TRBD2	TGCGCCAGCAAGGCGGGGGACGGAACAGATACGCAGTATTTT	CASKAGDGTDTQYF
TRBV24-1	-	TRBJ1-2	-	TGTGCCACCAGTGCCCTCCGGGATGGCTACACCTTC	CATSALRDGYTF
TRBV5-1	few	TRBJ1-1	TRBD1	TGCGCCAGCAGCTTTGGTTGGACAGGGAACGTCGAAGCTTTCTTT	CASSFGWTGNVEAFF
TRBV5-1	few	TRBJ2-3	-	TGCGCCAGCAGCTCTAGTTTCGTGGCAGATACGCAGTATTTT	CASSSSFVADTQYF
TRBV28	few	TRBJ2-1	TRBD2	TGTGCCAGCAGTTCCTGGACTAGCGGGGGATCCAATGAGCAGTTCTTC	CASSSWTSGGSNEQFF
TRBV12-3/TRBV12-4	few	TRBJ1-6	-	TGTGCCAGCAGTTTATTCACCCGTTCACCCCTCCACTTT	CASSLFTRSPLHF
TRBV24-1	-	TRBJ2-3	TRBD2	TGTGCCACCGGGCAGCGGGGGTCTAGCACAGATACGCAGTATTTT	CATGQRGSSTDTQYF
TRBV7-6	-	TRBJ2-1	TRBD2	TGTGCCAGCAGCCCCGGGAGGGATGAGCAGTTCTTC	CASSPGRDEQFF
TRBV20-1	-	TRBJ2-1	-	TGCAGTGCTAGAATACCGGGCAGGGACGGCAATGAGCAGTTCTTC	CSARIPGRDGNEQFF
TRBV5-1	many	TRBJ2-1	-	TGCGCCAGCAGCTTGGGTGCAGGGACCCCACCTTACAATGAGCAGTTCTTC	CASSLGAGTPPYNEQFF
TRBV20-1	-	TRBJ2-1	-	TGCAGTGCCAGCCCCATTAATGCCTACAATGAGCAGTTCTTC	CSASPINAYNEQFF
TRBV20-1	few	TRBJ1-5	TRBD1	TGCAGTGCCGATACAGGGGGCAATCAGCCCCAGCATTTT	CSADTGGNQPQHF
TRBV9	many	TRBJ2-3	TRBD2	TGTGCCAGCAGCGCGACTAGCGGCACAGATACGCAGTATTTT	CASSATSGTDTQYF
TRBV12-3/TRBV12-4	few	TRBJ2-3	-	TGTGCCAGCAATAACAGAGTAGATACGCAGTATTTT	CASNNRVDTQYF
TRBV9	many	TRBJ1-3	-	TGTGCCAGCAGCGTGTCTTCGGTTGGGCAGACTGGAAACACCATATATTTT	CASSVSSVGQTGNTIYF
TRBV20-1	-	TRBJ2-5	-	TGCAGTGCGAGACAGGCGATGTTACAAGAGACCCAGTACTTC	CSARQAMLQETQYF
TRBV3-1	few	TRBJ1-2	TRBD1	TGTGCCAGCAAGGGGGCGCGTGGCTACACCTTC	CASKGARGYTF
TRBV19	few	TRBJ1-2	-	TGTGCCAGTAGCTTCGAGGGCCGGCTTCACTATGGCTACACCTTC	CASSFEGRLHYGYTF
TRBV6-2/TRBV6-3	-	TRBJ1-5	-	TGTGCCAGCAGTTACGGTGGTCAGCCCCAGCATTTT	CASSYGGQPQHF
TRBV7-9	few	TRBJ1-2	-	TGTGCCAGCAGCTTTCGAGGAAAGCCAATCTATGGCTACACCTTC	CASSFRGKPIYGYTF
TRBV6-1	-	TRBJ1-1	-	TGTGCCAGCAAGGTGGTACTGAACACTGAAGCTTTCTTT	CASKVVLNTEAFF
TRBV12-3/TRBV12-4	few	TRBJ1-2	TRBD1	TGTGCCAGCAGTTTTCAAGGACAGGGAGGCTACACCTTC	CASSFQGQGGYTF
TRBV20-1	-	TRBJ2-2	-	TGCAGTGCTAGGCGACTCAACACCGGGGAGCTGTTTTTT	CSARRLNTGELFF
TRBV7-3	-	TRBJ2-1	-	TGTGCCAGCAGCTTAAGAGGGCAGCGCGGTTACAATGAGCAGTTCTTC	CASSLRGQRGYNEQFF
TRBV20-1	-	TRBJ1-2	-	TGCAGTGCTAGAGATGTTGAGGGGAACACCTTC	CSARDVEGNTF
TRBV7-2	few	TRBJ2-7	TRBD1	TGTGCCAGCAGCTCCGGGACAGGGAGATACGAGCAGTACTTC	CASSSGTGRYEQYF
TRBV18	-	TRBJ1-1	-	TGTGCCAGCTCACCCGGACGGGTCGAGAACACTGAAGCTTTCTTT	CASSPGRVENTEAFF